This entry is about one TCR beta chain. Some clones are missing from TCRdb's copy, which holds only in-frame ones; the method was immunoSEQ multiplex PCR. The sample shows a few hundred thousand clones, approximately 75% of them seen only once. The germline V gene has CDR1 MDHEN and CDR2 SYDVKM. This CDR3 contains 16 residues. The V gene end was trimmed by 6 bases and the J gene end by 4 bases; junction bases not matched to a gene: 9. This sample was included in a study of blood T cell repertoires in COVID-19. Study background: Acute and convalescent COVID-19 samples came from the United States, Italy and Spain.

The specimen sequenced was PBMCs or T cells enriched from blood (not recorded which). This receptor was taken from a man aged 35-49 years who had recovered from COVID-19. The chain combines TRBV28 with TRBJ2-2; 9 positions match TRBD2. In nucleotides, the CDR3 is TGTGCCAGCAGCCTACCGGGACTAGCAGTCACCGGGGAGCTGTTTTTT. It codes for CASSLPGLAVTGELFF.